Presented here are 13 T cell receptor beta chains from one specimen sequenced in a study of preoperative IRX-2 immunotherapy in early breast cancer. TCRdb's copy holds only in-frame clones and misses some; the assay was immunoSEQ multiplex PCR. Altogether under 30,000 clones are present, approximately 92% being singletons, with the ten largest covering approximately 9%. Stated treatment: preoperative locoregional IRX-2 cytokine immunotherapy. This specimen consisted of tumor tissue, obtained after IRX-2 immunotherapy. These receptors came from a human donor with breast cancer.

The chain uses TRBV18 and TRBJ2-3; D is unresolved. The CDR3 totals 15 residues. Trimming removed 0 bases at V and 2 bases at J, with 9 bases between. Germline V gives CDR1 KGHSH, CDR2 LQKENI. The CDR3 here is CASSPPLPHTDTQYF. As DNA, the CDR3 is TGTGCCAGCTCACCACCCTTGCCCCACACAGATACGCAGTATTTT.

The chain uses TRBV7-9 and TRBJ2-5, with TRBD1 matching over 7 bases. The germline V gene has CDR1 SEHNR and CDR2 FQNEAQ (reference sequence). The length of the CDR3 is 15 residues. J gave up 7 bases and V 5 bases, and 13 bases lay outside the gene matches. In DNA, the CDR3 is TGTGCCAGCAGCCCATTCGGACAGGCACGAGGGACCCAGTACTTC. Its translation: CASSPFGQARGTQYF. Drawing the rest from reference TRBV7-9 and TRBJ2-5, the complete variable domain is DTGVSQNPRHKITKRGQNVTFRCDPISEHNRLYWYRQTLGQGPEFLTYFQNEAQLEKSRLLSDRFSAERPKGSFSTLEIQRTEQGDSAMYLCASSPFGQARGTQYFGPGTRLLVL.

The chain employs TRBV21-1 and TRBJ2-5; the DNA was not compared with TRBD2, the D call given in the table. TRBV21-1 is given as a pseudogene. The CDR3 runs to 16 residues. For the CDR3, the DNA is TGTGCCAGCAGCAAAGGAGGGCCTCCGGAGGAAGAGACCCAGTACTTC. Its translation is CASSKGGPPEEETQYF.

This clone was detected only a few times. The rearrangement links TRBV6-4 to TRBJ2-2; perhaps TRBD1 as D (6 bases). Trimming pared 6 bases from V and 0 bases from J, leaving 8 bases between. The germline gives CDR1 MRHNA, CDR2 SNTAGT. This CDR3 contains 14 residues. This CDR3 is CASRGTTNTGELFF. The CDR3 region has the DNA TGTGCCAGCAGAGGGACAACGAACACCGGGGAGCTGTTTTTT.

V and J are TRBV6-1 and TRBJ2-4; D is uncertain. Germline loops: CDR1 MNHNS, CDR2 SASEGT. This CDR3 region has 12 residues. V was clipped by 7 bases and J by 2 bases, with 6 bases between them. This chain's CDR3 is CASKFTKNIQYF. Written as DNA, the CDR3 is TGTGCCAGCAAGTTCACCAAAAACATTCAGTACTTC.

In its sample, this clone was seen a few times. Written as DNA, the CDR3 is TGTGCCAGCTCACTCCCCTACAAGCCTCTAGAGCAGTACTTC. Translation: CASSLPYKPLEQYF. This rearrangement joins TRBV18 to TRBJ2-7; D gene uncertain. V lost 4 bases to trimming and J lost 7 bases, with 17 bases between them. CDR3 length equals 14 residues. Germline assignment: CDR1 KGHSH and CDR2 LQKENI.

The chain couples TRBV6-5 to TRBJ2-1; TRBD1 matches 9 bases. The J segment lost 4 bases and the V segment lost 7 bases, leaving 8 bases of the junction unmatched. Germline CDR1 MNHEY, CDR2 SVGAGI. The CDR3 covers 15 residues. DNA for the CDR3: TGTGCCAGCACTGCTGAGACAGGGGGTTACAATGAGCAGTTCTTC. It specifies CASTAETGGYNEQFF.

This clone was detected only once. The CDR3 DNA follows: TGTGCCAGTAGTATAGATGAGCCAGACATGAACACTGAAGCTTTCTTT. This gives the protein CASSIDEPDMNTEAFF. The gene calls are TRBV19 and TRBJ1-1, with unresolved D. CDR1 is LNHDA, CDR2 SQIVND, per germline (reference sequence). The CDR3 has 16 amino acids. Deletions cut 0 bases from V and 0 bases from J, with 11 bases between.

This chain's CDR3 is CASSGGREGQPQHF. The CDR3 DNA reads TGCGCCAGCAGTGGAGGGAGGGAGGGTCAGCCCCAGCATTTT. This rearrangement joins TRBV10-1 to TRBJ1-5, with D uncertain. Germline V gives CDR1 WNHNN, CDR2 SYGVQD (reference sequence). This CDR3 is 14 amino acids long. Trimming removed 4 bases at V and 6 bases at J, with 13 bases between.

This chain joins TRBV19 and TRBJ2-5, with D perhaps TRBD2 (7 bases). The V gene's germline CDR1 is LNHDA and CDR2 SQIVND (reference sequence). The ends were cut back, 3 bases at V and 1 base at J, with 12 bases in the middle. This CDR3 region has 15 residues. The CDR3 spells CASSIAGAGQETQYF. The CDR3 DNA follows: TGTGCCAGTAGTATTGCGGGGGCAGGCCAAGAGACCCAGTACTTC.

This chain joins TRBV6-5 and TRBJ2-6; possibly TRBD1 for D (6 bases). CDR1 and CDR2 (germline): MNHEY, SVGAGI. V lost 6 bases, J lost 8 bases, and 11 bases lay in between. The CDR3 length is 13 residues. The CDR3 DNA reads TGTGCCAGCAGAACGACAGGTACCAACGTCCTGACTTTC. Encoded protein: CASRTTGTNVLTF.

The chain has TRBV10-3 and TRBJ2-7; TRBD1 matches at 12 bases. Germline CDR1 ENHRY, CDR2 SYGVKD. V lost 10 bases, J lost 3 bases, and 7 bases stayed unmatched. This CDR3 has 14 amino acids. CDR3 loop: CATRDRGLFYEQYF. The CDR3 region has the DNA TGTGCCACTAGGGACAGGGGGCTATTCTACGAGCAGTACTTC.

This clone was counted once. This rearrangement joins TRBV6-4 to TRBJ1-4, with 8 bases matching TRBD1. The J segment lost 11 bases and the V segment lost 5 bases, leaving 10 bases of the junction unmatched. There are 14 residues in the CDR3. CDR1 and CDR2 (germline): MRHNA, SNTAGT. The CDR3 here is CASSPRGPGMKLFF. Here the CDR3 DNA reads TGTGCCAGCAGTCCCAGGGGGCCTGGAATGAAACTGTTTTTT.